The rows below give T cell receptor beta chains drawn from one sample of a study of naive and memory T cell subsets. One entry per CDR3 protein results from TCRdb running MiXCR on the UMI-ligation and nested PCR reads. The sample carries over 20,000 distinct CDR3 sequences, 11% recorded once. Sequencing was performed on central memory CD8+ T cells from blood. Every receptor here comes from a human donor in good health. Each CDR3 is given with its conserved first and last residue. Each record gives: clone size, J gene, D gene, V gene, CDR3 DNA, CDR3 protein. D genes are given only for firm matches. Rows may omit the clone size; those that give it use once, few, many or a size class.

few | TRBJ2-1 | - | TRBV12-3/TRBV12-4 | TGTGCCAGCAGTTCCACTTTGGTCGAGCAGTTCTTC | CASSSTLVEQFF
- | TRBJ2-1 | - | TRBV20-1 | TGCAGTGCTAGAGATAGGGGTGAGCAGTTCTTC | CSARDRGEQFF
few | TRBJ1-5 | - | TRBV19 | TGTGCCAGTAGTTGGGGGACGGCGGGACAGCCCCAGCATTTT | CASSWGTAGQPQHF
- | TRBJ1-2 | TRBD1 | TRBV2 | TGTGCCACAAAAGGGGACAGGACTAACTATGGCTACACCTTC | CATKGDRTNYGYTF
- | TRBJ1-2 | TRBD1 | TRBV5-4 | TGTGCCAGCAGCGGCGGGGACAGGGCTGATGGCTACACCTTC | CASSGGDRADGYTF
medium-sized | TRBJ2-5 | - | TRBV7-8 | TGTGCCAGCAGCTTAGCCCCCGAGACCCAGTACTTC | CASSLAPETQYF
many | TRBJ1-5 | TRBD1 | TRBV9 | TGTGCCAGCAGCGTAGCAGGGGGAGGCAATCAGCCCCAGCATTTT | CASSVAGGGNQPQHF
few | TRBJ2-4 | - | TRBV12-3/TRBV12-4 | TGTGCCAGCAGTTTATGGTTAAACATTCAGTACTTC | CASSLWLNIQYF
many | TRBJ2-7 | TRBD2 | TRBV7-9 | TGTGCCAGCAGCTCAGGACTTACGGCGGGAGCGAGAGAGCAGTACTTC | CASSSGLTAGAREQYF
medium-sized | TRBJ2-1 | TRBD2 | TRBV12-3/TRBV12-4 | TGTGCCAGCAGTTTAGGACTAGCGGGCCCCCTCGGGCAGTTCTTC | CASSLGLAGPLGQFF
few | TRBJ2-3 | TRBD2 | TRBV23-1 | TGCGCCAGCAGTCATTGCGATCCGGGACTAGCGGGAGTGCTGACAGATACGCAGTATTTT | CASSHCDPGLAGVLTDTQYF
few | TRBJ2-7 | - | TRBV27 | TGTGCCAGCAGTTTTGGGGTGTCGGTAGGTTACGAGCAGTACTTC | CASSFGVSVGYEQYF
- | TRBJ2-6 | - | TRBV10-3 | TGTGCCATCCTTACCCGGGAGAGCTCTGGGGCCAACGTCCTGACTTTC | CAILTRESSGANVLTF
few | TRBJ2-5 | - | TRBV6-1 | TGTGCCAGCAGTGATTATGTATTGGACAGCCAAGAGACCCAGTACTTC | CASSDYVLDSQETQYF
- | TRBJ2-3 | - | TRBV12-3/TRBV12-4 | TGTGCCAGCAGTTTATGGTTGCGGGACGCTAGCACAGATACGCAGTATTTT | CASSLWLRDASTDTQYF
few | TRBJ2-5 | - | TRBV20-1 | TGCAGTGCTAGAGCGCTTTCGACCGGAAGAAGCAGAGAGACCCAGTACTTC | CSARALSTGRSRETQYF
- | TRBJ2-5 | TRBD1 | TRBV20-1 | TGCAGTGCTAGAGGACAGGGGGGGGCCGAGACCCAGTACTTC | CSARGQGGAETQYF
- | TRBJ2-6 | - | TRBV5-5 | TGTGCCAGCAGCTTGACAGGGCCTCCCGATGGGGCCAACGTCCTGACTTTC | CASSLTGPPDGANVLTF
- | TRBJ2-3 | TRBD2 | TRBV5-1 | TGCGCCAGCAGCTCTACCGGGACTAGTCCAGATACGCAGTATTTT | CASSSTGTSPDTQYF
many | TRBJ1-2 | - | TRBV12-3/TRBV12-4 | TGTGCCAGCAGTTTTAATTTCGCGGACCGGGGTGGCTATGGCTACACCTTC | CASSFNFADRGGYGYTF
- | TRBJ1-2 | TRBD1 | TRBV5-4 | TGTGCCAGCAGCTTGGTTCAGGACAGGTATGGCGACACCTTC | CASSLVQDRYGDTF
many | TRBJ1-3 | - | TRBV7-8 | TGTGCCAGCAGCTTAGAGGCAGCCTCTGGAAACACCATATATTTT | CASSLEAASGNTIYF
many | TRBJ1-5 | TRBD1 | TRBV19 | TGTGCCAGTAGTATAACGGCAGGGGGTGATCAGCCCCAGCATTTT | CASSITAGGDQPQHF
many | TRBJ2-7 | - | TRBV14 | TGTGCCAGCAGCCAAGGGTCCTACGAGCAGTACTTC | CASSQGSYEQYF
few | TRBJ2-2 | TRBD1 | TRBV6-1 | TGTGCCAGCAGTGAATTAGCCGGGACAGGGCCCGGGGAGCTGTTTTTT | CASSELAGTGPGELFF
- | TRBJ2-7 | - | TRBV11-2 | TGTGCCAGCAGCTCGAAAGTCTTCCACGAGCAGTACTTC | CASSSKVFHEQYF
few | TRBJ2-3 | TRBD2 | TRBV29-1 | TGCAGCATTCCCCCCTTAGAGCGGGAGGCGAAAGATACGCAGTATTTT | CSIPPLEREAKDTQYF
- | TRBJ1-1 | TRBD1 | TRBV12-3/TRBV12-4 | TGTGCCAGCAGACGACAGGGTCGGAACACTGAAGCTTTCTTT | CASRRQGRNTEAFF
many | TRBJ2-3 | - | TRBV5-1 | TGCGCCAGCAGCTTGGAAGCCGGAACAGATACGCAGTATTTT | CASSLEAGTDTQYF
- | TRBJ2-7 | TRBD2 | TRBV7-9 | TGTGCCAGCAGCTCCATAGCGGGGGCAACCTACGAGCAGTACTTC | CASSSIAGATYEQYF